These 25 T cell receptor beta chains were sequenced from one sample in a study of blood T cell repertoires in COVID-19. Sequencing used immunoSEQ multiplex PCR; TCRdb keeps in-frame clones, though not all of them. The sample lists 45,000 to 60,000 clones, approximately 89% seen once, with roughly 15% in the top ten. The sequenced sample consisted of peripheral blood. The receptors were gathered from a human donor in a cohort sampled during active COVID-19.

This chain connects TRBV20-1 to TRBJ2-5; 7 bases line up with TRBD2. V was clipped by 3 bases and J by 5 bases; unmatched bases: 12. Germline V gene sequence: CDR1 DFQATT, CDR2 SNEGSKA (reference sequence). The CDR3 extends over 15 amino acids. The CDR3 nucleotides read TGCAGTGCTAGTATCGTGGCGGGAGAGGGGGAGACCCAGTACTTC. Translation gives CSASIVAGEGETQYF.

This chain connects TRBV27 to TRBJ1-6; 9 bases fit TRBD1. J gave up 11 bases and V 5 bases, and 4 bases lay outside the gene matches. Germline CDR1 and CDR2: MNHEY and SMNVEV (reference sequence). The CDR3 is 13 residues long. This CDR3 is CASSKGQGTPLHF. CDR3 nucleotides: TGTGCCAGCAGTAAAGGACAGGGGACACCCCTCCACTTT.

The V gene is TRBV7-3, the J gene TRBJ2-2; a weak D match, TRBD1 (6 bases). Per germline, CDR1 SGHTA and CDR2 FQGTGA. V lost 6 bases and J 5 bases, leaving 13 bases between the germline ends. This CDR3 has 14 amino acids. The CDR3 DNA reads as TGTGCCAGCAGACTCCAACAGGGAACCGGGGAGCTGTTTTTT. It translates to CASRLQQGTGELFF.

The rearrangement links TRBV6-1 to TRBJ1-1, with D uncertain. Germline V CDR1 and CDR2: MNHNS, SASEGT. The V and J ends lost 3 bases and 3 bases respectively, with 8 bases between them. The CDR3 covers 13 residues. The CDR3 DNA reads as TGTGCCAGCAGTGAGTACGGGGACACTGAAGCTTTCTTT. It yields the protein CASSEYGDTEAFF.

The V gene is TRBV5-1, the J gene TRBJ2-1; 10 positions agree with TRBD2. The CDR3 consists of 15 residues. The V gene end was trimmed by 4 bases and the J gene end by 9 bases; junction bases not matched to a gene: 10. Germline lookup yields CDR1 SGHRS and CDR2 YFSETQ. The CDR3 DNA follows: TGCGCCAGCAGCCCGAGCGGGGGGGATCTTGGTGAGCAGTTCTTC. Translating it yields CASSPSGGDLGEQFF.

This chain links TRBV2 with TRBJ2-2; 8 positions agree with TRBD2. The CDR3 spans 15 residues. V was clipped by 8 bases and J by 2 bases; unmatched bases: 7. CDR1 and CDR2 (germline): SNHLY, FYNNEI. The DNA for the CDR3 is TGTGCCAGCTCCCGAACTAGCGGAAACACCGGGGAGCTGTTTTTT. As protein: CASSRTSGNTGELFF.

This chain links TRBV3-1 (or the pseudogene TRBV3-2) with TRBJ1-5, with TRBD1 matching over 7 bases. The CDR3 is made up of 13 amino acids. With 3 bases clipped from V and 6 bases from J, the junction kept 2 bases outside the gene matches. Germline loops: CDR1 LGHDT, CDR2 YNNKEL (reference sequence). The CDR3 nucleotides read TGTGCCAGCAGCCAGAGGACAGGTCAGCCCCAGCATTTT. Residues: CASSQRTGQPQHF.

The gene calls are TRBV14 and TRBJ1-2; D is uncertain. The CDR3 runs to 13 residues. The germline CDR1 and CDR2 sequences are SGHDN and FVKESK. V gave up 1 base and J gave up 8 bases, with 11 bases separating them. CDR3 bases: TGTGCCAGCAGCCAAGCCAGGAACGTCGGCTACACCTTC. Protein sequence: CASSQARNVGYTF.

CDR3 loop: CASSLDTFNYGYTF. The DNA for the CDR3 is TGCGCCAGCAGCTTGGATACATTTAACTATGGCTACACCTTC. The chain joins TRBV5-1 to TRBJ1-2; D is unresolved. Germline-derived CDR1 and CDR2 are SGHRS and YFSETQ. Trimming shortened V by 0 bases and J by 1 base, and 7 bases separated the two germline ends. This CDR3 is 14 amino acids long.

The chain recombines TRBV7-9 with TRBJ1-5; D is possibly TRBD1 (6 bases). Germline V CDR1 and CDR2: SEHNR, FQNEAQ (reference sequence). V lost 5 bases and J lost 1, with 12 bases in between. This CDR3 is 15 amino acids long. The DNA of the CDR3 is TGTGCCAGCAGCCCACAGGGTGAGAGCAATCAGCCCCAGCATTTT. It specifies CASSPQGESNQPQHF. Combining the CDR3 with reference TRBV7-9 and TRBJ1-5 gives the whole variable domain DTGVSQNPRHKITKRGQNVTFRCDPISEHNRLYWYRQTLGQGPEFLTYFQNEAQLEKSRLLSDRFSAERPKGSFSTLEIQRTEQGDSAMYLCASSPQGESNQPQHFGDGTRLSIL.

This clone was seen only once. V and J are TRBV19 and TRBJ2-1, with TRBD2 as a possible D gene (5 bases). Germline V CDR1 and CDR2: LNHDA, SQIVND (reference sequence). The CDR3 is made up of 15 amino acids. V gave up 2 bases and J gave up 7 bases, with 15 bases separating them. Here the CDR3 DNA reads TGTGCCAGTAGTATAAGCGGTCATGGCAAGAATGAGCAGTTCTTC. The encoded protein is CASSISGHGKNEQFF.

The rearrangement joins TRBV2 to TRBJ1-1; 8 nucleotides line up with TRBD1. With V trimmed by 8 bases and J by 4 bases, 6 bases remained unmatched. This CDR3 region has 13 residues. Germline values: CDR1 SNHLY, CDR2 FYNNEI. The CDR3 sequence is CASQGQGRTEAFF. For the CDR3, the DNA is TGTGCCAGCCAAGGACAGGGTCGCACTGAAGCTTTCTTT.

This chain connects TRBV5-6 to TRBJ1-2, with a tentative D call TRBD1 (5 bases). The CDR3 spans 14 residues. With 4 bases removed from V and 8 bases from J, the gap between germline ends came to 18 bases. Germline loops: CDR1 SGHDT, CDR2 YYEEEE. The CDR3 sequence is CASSTIRGNLGYTF. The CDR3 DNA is TGTGCCAGCAGCACTATACGGGGGAATTTAGGCTACACCTTC.

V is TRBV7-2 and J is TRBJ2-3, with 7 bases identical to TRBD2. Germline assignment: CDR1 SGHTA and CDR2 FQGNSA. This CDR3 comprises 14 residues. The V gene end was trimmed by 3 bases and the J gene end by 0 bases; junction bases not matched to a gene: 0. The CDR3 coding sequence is TGTGCCAGCAGCTTCGGGGGGAGCACAGATACGCAGTATTTT. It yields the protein CASSFGGSTDTQYF.

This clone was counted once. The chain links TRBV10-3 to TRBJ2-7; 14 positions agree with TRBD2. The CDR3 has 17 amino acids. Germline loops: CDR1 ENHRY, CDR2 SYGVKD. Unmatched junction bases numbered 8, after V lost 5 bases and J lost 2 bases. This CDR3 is CAISQSPGLAGAYEQYF. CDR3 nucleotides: TGTGCCATCAGTCAATCTCCGGGACTAGCGGGAGCCTACGAGCAGTACTTC.

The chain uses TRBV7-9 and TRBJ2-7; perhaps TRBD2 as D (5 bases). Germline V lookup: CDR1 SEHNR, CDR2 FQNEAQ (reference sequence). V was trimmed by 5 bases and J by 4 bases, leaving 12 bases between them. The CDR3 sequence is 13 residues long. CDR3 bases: TGTGCCAGCAGCCCAGAGGGCCTGTACGAGCAGTACTTC. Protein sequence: CASSPEGLYEQYF.

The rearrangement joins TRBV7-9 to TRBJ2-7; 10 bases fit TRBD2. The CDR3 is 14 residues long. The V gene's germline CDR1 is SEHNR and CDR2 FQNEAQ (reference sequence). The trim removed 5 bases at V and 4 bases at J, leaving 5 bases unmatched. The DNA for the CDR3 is TGTGCCAGCAGCCGCACTAGCGGGACATACGAGCAGTACTTC. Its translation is CASSRTSGTYEQYF.

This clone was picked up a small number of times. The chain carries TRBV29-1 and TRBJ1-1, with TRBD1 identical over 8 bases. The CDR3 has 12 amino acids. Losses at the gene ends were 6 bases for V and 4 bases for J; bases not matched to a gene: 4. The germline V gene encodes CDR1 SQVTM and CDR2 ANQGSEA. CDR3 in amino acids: CSVGTGGTEAFF. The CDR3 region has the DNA TGCAGCGTGGGAACAGGGGGCACTGAAGCTTTCTTT.

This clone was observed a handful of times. The CDR3: CASSGTGTSGTEQYF. In DNA form, the CDR3 reads TGCGCCAGCAGTGGGACCGGGACTAGCGGGACGGAGCAGTACTTC. V is TRBV10-1 and J is TRBJ2-7; 13 positions match TRBD2. The germline V gene has CDR1 WNHNN and CDR2 SYGVQD (reference sequence). The CDR3 is 15 residues long. J gave up 7 bases and V 4 bases, and 7 bases lay outside the gene matches.

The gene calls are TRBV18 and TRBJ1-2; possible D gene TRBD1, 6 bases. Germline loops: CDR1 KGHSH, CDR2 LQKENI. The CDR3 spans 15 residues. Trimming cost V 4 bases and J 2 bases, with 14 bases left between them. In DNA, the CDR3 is TGTGCCAGCTCACTCAGGACAGCGAACAACTATGGCTACACCTTC. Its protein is CASSLRTANNYGYTF.

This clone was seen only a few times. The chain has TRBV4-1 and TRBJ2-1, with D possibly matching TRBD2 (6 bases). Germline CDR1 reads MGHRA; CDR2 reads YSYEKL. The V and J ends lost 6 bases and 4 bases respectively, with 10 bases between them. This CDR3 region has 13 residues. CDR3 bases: TGCGCCAGCAGGCGGGACTTATACAATGAGCAGTTCTTC. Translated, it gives CASRRDLYNEQFF.

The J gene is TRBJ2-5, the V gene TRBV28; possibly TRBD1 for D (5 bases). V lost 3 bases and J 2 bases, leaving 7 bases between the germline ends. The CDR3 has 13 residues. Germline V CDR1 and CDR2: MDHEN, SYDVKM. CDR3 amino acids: CASSFGAQETQYF. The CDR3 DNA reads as TGTGCCAGCAGTTTTGGGGCTCAAGAGACCCAGTACTTC.

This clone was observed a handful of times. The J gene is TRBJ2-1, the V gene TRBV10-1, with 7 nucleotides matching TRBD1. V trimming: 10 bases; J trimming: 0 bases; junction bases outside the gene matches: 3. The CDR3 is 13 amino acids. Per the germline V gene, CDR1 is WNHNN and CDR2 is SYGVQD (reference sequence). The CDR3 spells CATGDSSYNEQFF. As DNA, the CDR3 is TGCGCCACCGGGGACAGCTCCTACAATGAGCAGTTCTTC.

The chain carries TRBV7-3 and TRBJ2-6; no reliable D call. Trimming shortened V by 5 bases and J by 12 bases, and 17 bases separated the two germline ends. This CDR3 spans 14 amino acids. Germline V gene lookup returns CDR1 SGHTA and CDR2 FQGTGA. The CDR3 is CASSTSRDNSVLTF. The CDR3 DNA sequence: TGTGCCAGCAGCACCTCCCGCGACAATAGCGTCCTGACTTTC.

The CDR3 nucleotides are TGTGCCAGCAGTTACAGGACCGTGAATGAAAAACTGTTTTTT. Translating it yields CASSYRTVNEKLFF. This chain connects TRBV2 to TRBJ1-4; D might be TRBD1 (5 bases). The V and J ends lost 5 bases and 5 bases respectively, with 12 bases between them. The CDR3 loop spans 14 amino acids. Germline V lookup: CDR1 SNHLY, CDR2 FYNNEI.